This entry lists 9 T cell receptor beta chains sequenced from one sample in a study of T cells in Graves' hyperthyroidism and ophthalmopathy. From RNA transcripts, TCR beta CDR3 regions were amplified. HTBI primers were used for first-round RT-PCR of the TCR CDR3. MiXCR, applied by TCRdb to the multiplex PCR reads, yields one record per CDR3 protein. The sample lists nearly 600,000 distinct CDR3 sequences, approximately 15% occurring once. The specimen sequenced was blood. These receptors were taken from a woman between 25 and 40 years old with Graves' hyperthyroidism that later progressed to Graves' ophthalmopathy.

This clonotype was observed at least ten times. The chain carries TRBV5-1 and TRBJ2-2; 9 nucleotides agree with TRBD1. The trim removed 2 bases at V and 7 bases at J, leaving 9 bases unmatched. The CDR3 is 16 residues long. CDR1 and CDR2 from the germline V gene are SGHRS and YFSETQ. CDR3 region: CASSLTGQGLFGELFF. In nucleotides, the CDR3 is TGCGCCAGCAGCTTAACGGGACAGGGCCTTTTCGGGGAGCTGTTTTTT. Full variable domain (rest looked up from reference TRBV5-1 and TRBJ2-2): KAGVTQTPRYLIKTRGQQVTLSCSPISGHRSVSWYQQTPGQGLQFLFEYFSETQRNKGNFPGRFSGRQFSNSRSEMNVSTLELGDSALYLCASSLTGQGLFGELFFGEGSRLTVL.

This chain connects TRBV6-1 to TRBJ2-7, with D perhaps matching TRBD1 (5 bases). With 6 bases removed from V and 3 bases from J, the gap between germline ends came to 9 bases. The CDR3 totals 12 residues. Per the germline V gene, CDR1 is MNHNS and CDR2 is SASEGT. The CDR3 loop reads CASRDDSYEQYF. CDR3 DNA sequence: TGTGCCAGCAGGGATGACAGCTACGAGCAGTACTTC.

This clonotype was picked up many times. The chain recombines TRBV7-8 with TRBJ1-3; no clear D. V dropped 1 base and J dropped 3 bases, with 7 bases sitting between them. Germline-derived CDR1 and CDR2 are SGHVS and FQNEAQ. The CDR3 is 14 amino acids. CDR3 protein: CASSLEPFGNTIYF. The CDR3 region has the DNA TGTGCCAGCAGCTTAGAGCCTTTTGGAAACACCATATATTTT.

Ten or more counts support this clonotype. The chain employs TRBV11-2 and TRBJ1-3; 7 bases agree with TRBD1. Trimming cost V 4 bases and J 2 bases; bases outside gene matches: 8. This CDR3 has 16 amino acids. CDR1 SGHAT and CDR2 FQNNGV come from the germline V gene. The CDR3: CASSSEQGYAGNTIYF. The CDR3 coding sequence is TGTGCCAGCAGCTCGGAACAGGGGTATGCTGGAAACACCATATATTTT.

This clonotype was detected ten times or more. The chain links TRBV20-1 to TRBJ1-2; no definite D call. V was clipped by 0 bases and J by 3 bases, with 17 bases between them. The CDR3 sequence is 16 residues long. Germline CDR1 is DFQATT and CDR2 is SNEGSKA (reference sequence). CDR3 residues: CSARDRLAGPDYGYTF. The DNA of the CDR3 is TGCAGTGCTAGAGACCGTCTCGCAGGACCTGACTATGGCTACACCTTC.

V is TRBV12-3 or TRBV12-4 and J is TRBJ2-1; 15 nucleotides align to TRBD2. The V gene end was trimmed by 6 bases and the J gene end by 10 bases; junction bases not matched to a gene: 10. CDR3 length equals 16 residues. The CDR3 spells CASSSPGLAGGWEQFF. The CDR3 nucleotides are TGTGCCAGCAGCTCGCCGGGACTAGCGGGAGGCTGGGAGCAGTTCTTC.

There are many counts of this clonotype. The chain is built from TRBV9 and TRBJ2-2; D ambiguous. CDR3 length: 18 residues. The germline CDR1 and CDR2 sequences are SGDLS and YYNGEE. V was trimmed by 0 bases and J by 3 bases, leaving 18 bases between them. In DNA form, the CDR3 reads TGTGCCAGCAGCGTAGACGATCCCGGGTCTACCTACACCGGGGAGCTGTTTTTT. This codes for CASSVDDPGSTYTGELFF.

This clonotype showed up many times. The gene calls are TRBV28 and TRBJ1-6, with D possibly matching TRBD1 (5 bases). Per the germline V gene, CDR1 is MDHEN and CDR2 is SYDVKM. The CDR3 extends over 14 amino acids. Trimming took off 3 bases at V and 7 bases at J, with 10 bases between the two ends. The CDR3 nucleotides read TGTGCCAGCAGTTTGGTACAGGACAATTCACCCCTCCACTTT. It yields the protein CASSLVQDNSPLHF. Full variable domain (remainder filled in from reference TRBV28 and TRBJ1-6): DVKVTQSSRYLVKRTGEKVFLECVQDMDHENMFWYRQDPGLGLRLIYFSYDVKMKEKGDIPEGYSVSREKKERFSLILESASTNQTSMYLCASSLVQDNSPLHFGNGTRLTVT.

This clonotype has at least ten counts. The rearrangement uses TRBV12-3 or TRBV12-4 and TRBJ1-2; D perhaps matches TRBD1 (6 bases). V was pared by 1 base and J by 6 bases, with 9 bases between. This CDR3 comprises 13 residues. The CDR3 here is CASSLDPGDGYTF. DNA for the CDR3: TGTGCCAGCAGTTTAGACCCAGGGGATGGCTACACCTTC.